The rows below give T cell receptor beta chains drawn from one sample of a study of T cell changes during pregnancy in multiple sclerosis. The data were produced by immunoSEQ multiplex PCR, yet TCRdb's version contains in-frame clones alone and is incomplete. The sample consists of some 23,000 clones, about nine tenths of them appearing once. The sequenced sample was CD8+ T cells from peripheral blood mononuclear cells, obtained in the first trimester of pregnancy. These receptor sequences come from a female donor in good health, enrolled as a control in a pregnancy study. Both conserved end residues are part of each CDR3. D genes are given only for firm matches. Clone size appears in some rows only: once, few, many, or a class for an expanded clone.

TRBV7-8,once,TRBD2,TRBJ2-4,CASSLGLAGDFKNIQYF,TGTGCCAGCAGCTTGGGACTAGCGGGAGATTTCAAAAACATTCAGTACTTC
TRBV5-4,NA,NA,TRBJ1-2,CASSPEAGANTYGYTF,TGTGCCAGCAGCCCGGAGGCAGGGGCGAACACCTATGGCTACACCTTC
TRBV29-1,NA,NA,TRBJ1-4,CSAWTDREKLFF,TGCAGCGCCTGGACAGATCGTGAAAAACTGTTTTTT
TRBV4-1,NA,TRBD2,TRBJ2-7,CASSLEAGGAYEQYF,TGCGCCAGCAGCCTTGAAGCGGGGGGTGCCTACGAGCAGTACTTC
TRBV27,NA,NA,TRBJ1-6,CASSFRQANSPLHF,TGTGCCAGCAGTTTCAGACAGGCGAATTCACCCCTCCACTTT
TRBV5-1,NA,TRBD2,TRBJ2-3,CASSPGTSGAGDTQYF,TGCGCCAGCAGCCCCGGGACTAGCGGGGCAGGAGATACGCAGTATTTT
TRBV6-5,NA,TRBD1,TRBJ2-1,CASSYSTGILGNEQFF,TGTGCCAGCAGTTACTCGACAGGGATCCTTGGCAATGAGCAGTTCTTC
TRBV5-1,once,TRBD2,TRBJ2-2,CASKNPSGGDPGELFF,TGCGCCAGCAAGAATCCTAGCGGGGGGGATCCCGGGGAGCTGTTTTTT
TRBV29-1,once,TRBD1,TRBJ1-2,CSVADRGPLYGYTF,TGCAGCGTTGCGGACAGGGGCCCCCTTTATGGCTACACCTTC
TRBV18,NA,NA,TRBJ1-2,CASSLSEDRSNYGYTF,TGTGCCAGCTCACTATCGGAGGACAGAAGTAACTATGGCTACACCTTC
TRBV11-2,NA,NA,TRBJ1-2,CASSLLNYGYTF,TGTGCCAGCAGCCTCCTTAACTATGGCTACACCTTC
TRBV4-3,NA,NA,TRBJ1-2,CASSQDLSGGYGYTF,TGCGCCAGCAGCCAAGATCTGAGCGGAGGCTATGGCTACACCTTC
TRBV23-1,NA,NA,TRBJ2-7,CASSQGTGKRYEQYF,TGCGCCAGCAGTCAGGGAACAGGGAAAAGGTACGAGCAGTACTTC
TRBV4-2,many,TRBD2,TRBJ2-3,CASSQASGRGSDTQYF,TGTGCCAGCAGCCAAGCCAGCGGGAGAGGGTCAGATACGCAGTATTTT
TRBV27,NA,NA,TRBJ1-2,CASSSTANYGYTF,TGTGCCAGCAGTTCGACAGCTAACTATGGCTACACCTTC
TRBV5-5,NA,NA,TRBJ2-7,CASRDGTRYEQYF,TGTGCCAGCAGAGACGGGACTCGCTACGAGCAGTACTTC
TRBV10-1,NA,TRBD2,TRBJ2-3,CASSESSGSTDTQYF,TGCGCCAGCAGTGAGTCTAGCGGGAGCACAGATACGCAGTATTTT
TRBV6-4,NA,TRBD2,TRBJ2-3,CASSESSGSTDTQYF,TGTGCCAGCAGTGAGTCTAGCGGAAGCACAGATACGCAGTATTTT
TRBV30,NA,TRBD1,TRBJ1-1,CAWRTTGGTEAFF,TGTGCCTGGAGGACAACAGGGGGCACTGAAGCTTTCTTT
TRBV28,NA,NA,TRBJ2-7,CASSSPRTAYSYEQYF,TGTGCCAGCAGCTCCCCACGGACAGCCTATTCCTACGAGCAGTACTTC
TRBV7-3,NA,TRBD2,TRBJ2-2,CASSRLAGGPGYTGELFF,TGTGCCAGCAGCCGACTAGCGGGAGGGCCGGGTTACACCGGGGAGCTGTTTTTT
TRBV2,NA,NA,TRBJ1-5,CASRTGAGESNQPQHF,TGTGCCAGCAGGACCGGGGCAGGGGAGAGCAATCAGCCCCAGCATTTT
TRBV6-1,NA,TRBD1,TRBJ1-1,CASSEAWGRGRTEAFF,TGTGCCAGCAGTGAAGCGTGGGGCAGGGGGCGAACTGAAGCTTTCTTT
TRBV6-4,many,TRBD1,TRBJ2-3,CASSETPGTGGTDTQYF,TGTGCCAGCAGTGAGACCCCCGGGACAGGGGGCACAGATACGCAGTATTTT
TRBV6-1,NA,TRBD2,TRBJ2-7,CASSEWGIAGQNIYEQYF,TGTGCCAGCAGTGAATGGGGGATAGCGGGTCAGAACATCTACGAACAGTACTTC
TRBV4-2,NA,TRBD2,TRBJ2-1,CASSQGAGGGGNEQFF,TGTGCCAGCAGCCAAGGGGCGGGGGGCGGCGGGAATGAGCAGTTCTTC
TRBV6-1,NA,NA,TRBJ2-1,CASSEVVGDYNEQFF,TGTGCCAGCAGTGAAGTGGTCGGGGACTACAATGAGCAGTTCTTC
TRBV29-1,NA,NA,TRBJ2-6,CSALRVDSGANVLTF,TGCAGCGCACTCCGGGTCGATTCTGGGGCCAACGTCCTGACTTTC
TRBV7-6,NA,TRBD1,TRBJ1-1,CASSSLGQDLNTEAFF,TGTGCCAGCAGCTCTCTCGGACAGGATCTGAACACTGAAGCTTTCTTT
TRBV13,NA,TRBD2,TRBJ2-7,CASSSTTSGSSYEQYF,TGTGCCAGCAGCTCCACGACTAGCGGGTCCTCCTACGAGCAGTACTTC
TRBV4-1,NA,NA,TRBJ1-1,CASSQEPSSLGTEAFF,TGCGCCAGCAGCCAAGAACCCAGTAGCTTGGGCACTGAAGCTTTCTTT
TRBV29-1,NA,NA,TRBJ1-1,CSVAVRTEAFF,TGCAGCGTCGCCGTGAGGACTGAAGCTTTCTTT
TRBV29-1,NA,NA,TRBJ2-1,CSAAGQRNYNEQFF,TGCAGCGCCGCGGGACAGAGAAACTACAATGAGCAGTTCTTC
TRBV5-1,NA,NA,TRBJ1-2,CASSLGQYYTF,TGCGCCAGCAGCTTGGGGCAGTACTACACCTTC
TRBV7-8,NA,TRBD1,TRBJ2-7,CASSFRDRGSYEQYF,TGTGCCAGCAGCTTCCGGGACAGGGGATCCTACGAGCAGTACTTC
TRBV16,NA,NA,TRBJ1-1,CASRFGLDKNTEAFF,TGTGCCAGCAGATTCGGCTTGGACAAGAACACTGAAGCTTTCTTT
TRBV4-1,NA,TRBD1,TRBJ2-7,CASSQDRQGAYEQYF,TGCGCCAGCAGCCAAGACCGGCAGGGGGCTTACGAGCAGTACTTC
TRBV28,NA,NA,TRBJ2-1,CASSLIASINEQFF,TGTGCCAGCAGTTTAATAGCTAGCATTAATGAGCAGTTCTTC
TRBV23-1,NA,TRBD2,TRBJ2-2,CASSRVLAGERNGELFF,TGCGCCAGCAGTCGTGTCCTAGCGGGAGAGCGGAACGGGGAGCTGTTTTTT
TRBV11-2,once,TRBD1,TRBJ2-7,CASSFGTGYYEQYF,TGTGCCAGCAGCTTTGGGACAGGGTACTACGAGCAGTACTTC
TRBV30,NA,NA,TRBJ1-6,CAWSVLVKQGYLLHF,TGTGCCTGGAGTGTACTGGTAAAACAGGGTTATCTCCTCCACTTT
TRBV11-3,NA,NA,TRBJ2-3,CASSSRSEADTQYF,TGTGCCAGCAGCTCCCGCAGCGAAGCAGATACGCAGTATTTT
TRBV7-8,NA,TRBD2,TRBJ2-5,CASSRQMGLAGEETQYF,TGTGCCAGCAGTCGACAAATGGGACTAGCGGGGGAAGAGACCCAGTACTTC
TRBV6-1,once,NA,TRBJ1-5,CASSESPEGQPQHF,TGTGCCAGCAGTGAATCCCCCGAGGGACAGCCCCAGCATTTT
TRBV27,NA,TRBD1,TRBJ2-1,CASRSPGTGYRDEQFF,TGTGCCAGCAGATCTCCCGGGACAGGGTATAGGGATGAGCAGTTCTTC
TRBV6-5,NA,TRBD1,TRBJ1-2,CASSYDREALNYGYTF,TGTGCCAGCAGTTACGACAGGGAGGCCCTTAACTATGGCTACACCTTC
TRBV5-6,NA,NA,TRBJ1-6,CASSLEEFYNSPLHF,TGTGCCAGCAGCTTGGAAGAGTTCTATAATTCACCCCTCCACTTT
TRBV9,NA,TRBD1,TRBJ2-7,CASSVSTGGYEQYF,TGTGCCAGCAGCGTTTCAACAGGGGGATACGAGCAGTACTTC
TRBV4-1,NA,NA,TRBJ2-1,CASSQEHRSSYNEQFF,TGCGCCAGCAGCCAAGAACACAGGAGCTCCTACAATGAGCAGTTCTTC
TRBV14,NA,TRBD2,TRBJ2-1,CASSPGTSIDNEQFF,TGTGCCAGCAGCCCCGGGACTAGCATCGACAATGAGCAGTTCTTC